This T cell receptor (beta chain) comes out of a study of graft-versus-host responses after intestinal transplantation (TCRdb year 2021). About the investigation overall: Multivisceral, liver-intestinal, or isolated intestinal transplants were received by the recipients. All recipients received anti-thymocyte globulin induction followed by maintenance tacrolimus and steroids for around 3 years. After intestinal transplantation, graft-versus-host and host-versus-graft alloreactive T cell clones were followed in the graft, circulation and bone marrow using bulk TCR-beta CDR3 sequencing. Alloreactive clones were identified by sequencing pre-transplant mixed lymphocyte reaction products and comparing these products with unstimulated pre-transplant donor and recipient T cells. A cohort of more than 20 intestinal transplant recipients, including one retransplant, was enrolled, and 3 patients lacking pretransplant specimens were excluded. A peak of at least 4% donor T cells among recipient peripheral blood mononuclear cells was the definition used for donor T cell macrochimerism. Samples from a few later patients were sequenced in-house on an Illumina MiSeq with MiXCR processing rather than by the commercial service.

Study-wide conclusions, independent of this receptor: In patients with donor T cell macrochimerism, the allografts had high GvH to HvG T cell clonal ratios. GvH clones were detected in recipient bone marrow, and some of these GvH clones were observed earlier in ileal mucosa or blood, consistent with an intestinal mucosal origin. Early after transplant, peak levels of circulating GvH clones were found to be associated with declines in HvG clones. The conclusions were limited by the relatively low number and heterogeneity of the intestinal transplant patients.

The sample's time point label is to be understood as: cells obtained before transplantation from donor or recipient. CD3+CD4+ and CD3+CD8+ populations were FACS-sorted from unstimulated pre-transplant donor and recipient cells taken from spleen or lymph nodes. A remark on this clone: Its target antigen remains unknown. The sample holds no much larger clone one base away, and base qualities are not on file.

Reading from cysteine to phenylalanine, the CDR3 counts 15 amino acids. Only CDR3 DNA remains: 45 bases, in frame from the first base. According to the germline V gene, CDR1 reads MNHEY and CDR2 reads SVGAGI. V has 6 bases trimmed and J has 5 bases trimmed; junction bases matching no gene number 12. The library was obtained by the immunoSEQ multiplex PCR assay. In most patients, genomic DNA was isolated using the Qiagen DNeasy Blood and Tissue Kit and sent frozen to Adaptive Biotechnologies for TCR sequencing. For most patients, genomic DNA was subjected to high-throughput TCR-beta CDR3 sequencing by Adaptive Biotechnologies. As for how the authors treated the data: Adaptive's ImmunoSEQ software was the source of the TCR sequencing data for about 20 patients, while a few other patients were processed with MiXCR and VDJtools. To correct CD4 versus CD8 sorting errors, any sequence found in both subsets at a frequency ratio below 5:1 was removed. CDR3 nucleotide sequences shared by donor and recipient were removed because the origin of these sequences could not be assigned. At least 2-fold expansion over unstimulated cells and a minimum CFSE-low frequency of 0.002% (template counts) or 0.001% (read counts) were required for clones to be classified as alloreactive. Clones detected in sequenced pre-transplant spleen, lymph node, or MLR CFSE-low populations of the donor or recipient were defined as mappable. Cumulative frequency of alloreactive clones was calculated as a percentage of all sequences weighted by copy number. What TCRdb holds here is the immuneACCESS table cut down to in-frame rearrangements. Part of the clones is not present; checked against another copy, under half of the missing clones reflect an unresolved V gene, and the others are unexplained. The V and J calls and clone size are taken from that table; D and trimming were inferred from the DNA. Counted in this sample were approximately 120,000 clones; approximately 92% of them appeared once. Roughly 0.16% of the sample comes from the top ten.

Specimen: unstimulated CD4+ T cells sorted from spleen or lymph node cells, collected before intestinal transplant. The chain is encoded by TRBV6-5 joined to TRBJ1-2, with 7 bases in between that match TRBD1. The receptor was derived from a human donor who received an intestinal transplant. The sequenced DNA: TGTGCCAGCAGACAGGGGCGTTCGGGGGAATATGGCTACACCTTC. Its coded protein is CASRQGRSGEYGYTF.